The sequence of this T cell receptor beta chain was determined in a study of CD8+ T cells in alopecia areata. Isolated RNA was reverse transcribed into cDNA used as the sequencing template. The data were produced by immunoSEQ multiplex PCR, yet TCRdb's version contains in-frame clones alone and is incomplete. The data contain around 190,000 clones, roughly 64% of them seen just once; the ten biggest clones take up about 4.2%. Treatment reported: oral pan-JAK inhibitor, 5-10 mg twice daily. This clone came up once. The junction shows a germline mismatch at one end, possibly a read error. This receptor was taken from a human donor with alopecia areata. The sequencing here drew on CD4+ T cells sorted from blood, taken at week 4, from a patient treated with tofacitinib.

In nucleotides, the CDR3 is TGTGCCAGCAGTGCCGGGACCCTGCAAGTCTTC. Protein: CASSAGTLQVF. V usage is TRBV25-1 and J usage is TRBJ2-7; tentatively, D is TRBD1 or TRBD2 (5 bases each). The CDR3 is made up of 11 amino acids. Germline-derived CDR1 and CDR2 are MGHDK and SYGVNS.